The present TCR beta chain was sequenced within a study of a mutant IDH1 vaccine in newly diagnosed glioma. For the study at large: Vaccination began 4-6 weeks post radiotherapy alone, or with temozolomide cycles.

The V gene's germline CDR1 is SEHNR and CDR2 FQNEAQ (reference sequence). The CDR3 totals 15 residues. Germline trimming cut 5 bases from V and 0 bases from J; bases unmatched to any gene: 2. Here immunoSEQ multiplex PCR was the method, and the copy in TCRdb shows in-frame clones only, minus some. Of roughly 10,000 clones listed, approximately 88% are singletons. Regarding time point: week 23, last vaccination. Vaccine doses each comprised 300 ug of mutant IDH1 20-mer peptide, with topical imiquimod. Remarks on this clone: Its matching antigen is unknown.

The chain carries TRBV7-9 and TRBJ2-3, with 10 nucleotides matching TRBD2. The origin of this receptor is a woman aged 40 to 50 with glioma. Some clones in this sample may be carry-over from other donors' samples. The material sequenced was PBMCs, taken from a glioma patient whose treatment included an IDH1 peptide vaccine. The CDR3 DNA reads as TGTGCCAGCAGCACAGCGGGGGGGAGCACAGATACGCAGTATTTT. It encodes CASSTAGGSTDTQYF. Drawing the rest from reference TRBV7-9 and TRBJ2-3, the complete variable domain is DTGVSQNPRHKITKRGQNVTFRCDPISEHNRLYWYRQTLGQGPEFLTYFQNEAQLEKSRLLSDRFSAERPKGSFSTLEIQRTEQGDSAMYLCASSTAGGSTDTQYFGPGTRLTVL.